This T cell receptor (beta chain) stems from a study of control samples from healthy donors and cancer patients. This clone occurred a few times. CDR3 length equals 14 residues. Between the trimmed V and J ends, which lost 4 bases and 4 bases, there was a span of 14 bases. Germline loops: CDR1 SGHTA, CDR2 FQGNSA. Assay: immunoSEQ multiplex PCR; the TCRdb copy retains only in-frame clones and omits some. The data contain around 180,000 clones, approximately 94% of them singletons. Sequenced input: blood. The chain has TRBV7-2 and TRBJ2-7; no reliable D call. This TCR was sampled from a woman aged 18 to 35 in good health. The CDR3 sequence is CASSSYTSWYEQYF. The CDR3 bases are TGTGCCAGCAGCTCGTACACGAGCTGGTACGAGCAGTACTTC.